One and the same sample provided the 4 T cell receptor beta chains below, sequenced in a study of PD-1 blockade in classical Hodgkin lymphoma. Using immunoSEQ multiplex PCR, the repertoire was profiled, and TCRdb retains in-frame clones only, with some absent. The table has about 24,000 clones, around 83% seen once. Each and every patient relapsed after autologous stem cell transplantation, and patients got differing brentuximab vedotin exposure. With magnetic negative selection, CD4+ T cells were purified from PBMCs that had been thawed. This specimen consisted of CD4+ T cells from blood, obtained at baseline. The receptors come from a human donor with classical Hodgkin lymphoma.

This clone was recorded a few times. The rearrangement uses TRBV28 and TRBJ1-2; weak D call: TRBD1 (6 bases). The CDR3 is made up of 13 amino acids. V lost 5 bases, J lost 2 bases, and 9 bases lay in between. Germline CDR1 MDHEN, CDR2 SYDVKM. CDR3 nucleotides: TGTGCCAGCAGTACAGGGCCGAACTATGGCTACACCTTC. It is translated as CASSTGPNYGYTF.

The rearrangement links TRBV29-1 to TRBJ1-2, with D maybe TRBD1 (5 bases). There are 10 residues in the CDR3. Germline CDR1 is SQVTM and CDR2 is ANQGSEA. Trimming took 4 bases from V and 6 from J, leaving 6 bases between them. The CDR3: CSVAGDGYTF. The CDR3 DNA follows: TGCAGCGTTGCGGGGGATGGCTACACCTTC.

This clone turned up a few times. The chain is built from TRBV29-1 and TRBJ1-1, with TRBD1 identical over 9 bases. J was trimmed by 5 bases and V by 3 bases; bases with no gene match: 4. Germline loops: CDR1 SQVTM, CDR2 ANQGSEA. This CDR3 is built from 13 residues. CDR3 amino acids: CSVDRQGGTEAFF. The DNA of the CDR3 is TGCAGCGTTGATAGACAGGGGGGGACTGAAGCTTTCTTT.

V gene TRBV6-1 combines with J gene TRBJ1-1; TRBD1 might be the D (5 bases). From germline, CDR1 is MNHNS and CDR2 SASEGT. The CDR3 runs 14 residues. V dropped 6 bases and J dropped 0 bases, with 11 bases sitting between them. The CDR3 reads CASREGPLNTEAFF. In DNA, the CDR3 is TGTGCCAGCAGGGAGGGACCGCTGAACACTGAAGCTTTCTTT.